This T cell receptor beta chain was captured by sequencing in a study of human T cells and chemical hapten exposure. The wider study: Patches with 0.01% DPC went on the upper back, and the tests were read at 6 days. The cohort included alopecia areata under or over 50% scalp, totalis and universalis.

Individual cDNA molecules in this library carried unique molecular identifiers. MiXCR, applied by TCRdb to the RACE reads, yields one record per CDR3 protein. The profile shows 240,000 or so distinct CDR3 sequences, about 8.6% of them singletons. This clonotype was observed a few times. CDR1 and CDR2 (germline): KGHSH, LQKENI. This CDR3 contains 14 residues. The V end lost 2 bases, the J end lost 5 bases, and 11 bases lay between the germline ends. As for time point: pre-sensitization, week 0. Sample treatment: therapeutic diphenylcyclopropenone sensitization with weekly scalp DPC. The TCR sequence derives from a woman in her forties with alopecia areata. Some clones in this sample may be carry-over from other donors' samples. The sample was whole blood, taken in connection with sensitization to the hapten diphenylcyclopropenone (DPC). This rearrangement joins TRBV18 to TRBJ2-3, with TRBD1 as a possible D gene (6 bases). The CDR3 DNA reads as TGTGCCAGCTCACCAACAGGGTCCCGAGATACGCAGTATTTT. This encodes CASSPTGSRDTQYF.